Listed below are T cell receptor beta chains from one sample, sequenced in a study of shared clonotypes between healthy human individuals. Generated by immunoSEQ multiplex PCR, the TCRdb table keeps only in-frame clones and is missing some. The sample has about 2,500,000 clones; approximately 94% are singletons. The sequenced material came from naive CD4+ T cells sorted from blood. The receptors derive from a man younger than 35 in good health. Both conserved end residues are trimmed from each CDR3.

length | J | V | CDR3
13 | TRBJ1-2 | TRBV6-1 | ASSAGQGANYGYT
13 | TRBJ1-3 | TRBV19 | ASRPWTDQENTIY
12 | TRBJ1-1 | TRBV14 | ASSLQGAGTEAF
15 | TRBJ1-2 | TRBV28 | ASSRTDRRTRDYGYT
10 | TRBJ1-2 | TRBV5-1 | ASSLEQYGYT
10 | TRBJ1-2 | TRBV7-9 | ASSEGSGVYT
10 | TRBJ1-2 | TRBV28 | ASSPTDYGYT
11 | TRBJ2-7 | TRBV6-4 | AKRALRSYEQY
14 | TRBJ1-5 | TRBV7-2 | ASSLVWGRQGQPQH
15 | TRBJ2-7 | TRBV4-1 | ASSQVSRTGVTNEQY